This T cell receptor (beta chain) was identified during a study of OX40 agonist ivuxolimab in advanced cancers. For the study at large: Patients assigned to dose escalation were diagnosed with hepatocellular carcinoma, melanoma, renal cell or head and neck cancer. Findings and limits, study-wide: Circulating CD4+ and CD8+ T cells showed clonal expansion by week 6 at 0.1 to 3.0 mg/kg.

Of note for this clone: The antigen remains undetermined.

V was trimmed by 4 bases and J by 0 bases, leaving 8 bases between them. Germline V CDR1 and CDR2: SGHNT, YYREEE (reference sequence). This CDR3 region has 14 residues. TCRdb's table, derived via immunoSEQ multiplex PCR, lists solely in-frame clones and lacks some. The data show about 64,000 clones, around 80% seen once. Sampling times: baseline, cycle 4 day 1, cycle 7 day 1. This TCR was sampled from an adult with an advanced solid tumor such as melanoma, head and neck, liver or kidney cancer. The chain couples TRBV5-4 to TRBJ2-4; D is undetermined. Source: CD4+ or CD8+ T cells sorted from blood, taken in a trial of the OX40 agonist ivuxolimab. CDR3 nucleotides: TGTGCCAGCAGCCTTCAGATAGCCAAAAACATTCAGTACTTC. It yields the protein CASSLQIAKNIQYF.